Here is one TCR beta chain with its context. MiXCR, applied by TCRdb to the 5' RACE reads, yields one record per CDR3 protein. This table holds about 60,000 distinct CDR3 sequences, roughly 14% found once. This sample is drawn from a study of early T cells in non-severe SARS-CoV-2 infection. The CDR3 covers 14 residues. V shed 2 bases and J shed 10 bases, with 12 bases lying between them. Germline loops: CDR1 MNHEY, CDR2 SVGEGT. This sequence joins TRBV6-2 or TRBV6-3 and TRBJ1-6, with no clear D. The sequencing input was whole blood. The receptor was derived from an adult who was a healthcare worker with PCR-confirmed SARS-CoV-2 infection or an uninfected control (not recorded which). The CDR3 reads CASSYPREDSPLHF. In nucleotides, the CDR3 is TGTGCCAGCAGTTACCCCCGTGAGGACTCACCCCTCCACTTT.